This entry lists 32 T cell receptor beta chains sequenced from one sample in a study of post-analysis software for immune sequencing data. General study points: Patients carried 5 or 6 TRBV segments more frequently than controls did, and TRBV5-6, TRBV5-1 and TRBV20-1 were among them.

Prepared libraries of TCR beta cDNA carried unique molecular identifiers. A single record per CDR3 protein comes from TCRdb applying MiXCR to the PCR reads. The repertoire has a few hundred thousand distinct CDR3 sequences, over 35% of them found once; the top ten carry about 12%. Which antigens these TCRs recognize remains unknown. The sequenced sample was blood. The receptors here all came from a girl aged 5-17 years with multiple sclerosis.

This rearrangement joins TRBV6-6 to TRBJ2-5; 8 nucleotides agree with TRBD2. Germline loops: CDR1 MNHNY, CDR2 SVGAGI (reference sequence). The CDR3 runs to 15 residues. Unmatched junction bases numbered 4, after V lost 2 bases and J lost 2 bases. The CDR3 DNA follows: TGTGCCAGCAGTTACACCAGCGGGAGACAAGAGACCCAGTACTTC. Amino acid sequence: CASSYTSGRQETQYF.

J is TRBJ2-7 and V is TRBV6-2 or TRBV6-3; weak D call: TRBD2 (6 bases). The CDR3 spans 13 residues. V lost 4 bases and J 3 bases, leaving 10 bases between the germline ends. Germline V CDR1 and CDR2: MNHEY, SVGEGT. In nucleotides, the CDR3 is TGTGCCAGCAGTTGGGGACTTAACTACGAGCAGTACTTC. This gives the protein CASSWGLNYEQYF.

In this sample, this clonotype turned up a few times. The V and J genes are TRBV12-3 or TRBV12-4 and TRBJ1-5, with a tentative D call TRBD1 (6 bases). This CDR3 is built from 16 residues. V was shortened by 6 bases and J by 1 base, with 16 bases between the two germline ends. The CDR3 DNA reads as TGTGCCAGCAGCCGAAACCGGGACACGAGCAATCAGCCCCAGCATTTT. Protein product: CASSRNRDTSNQPQHF.

V and J are TRBV11-2 and TRBJ2-3; 10 bases are shared with TRBD2. With V trimmed by 3 bases and J by 8 bases, 8 bases remained unmatched. Germline CDR1 reads SGHAT; CDR2 reads FQNNGV. The length of the CDR3 is 15 residues. The CDR3 DNA sequence: TGTGCCAGCAGCTTGAGGGGACTAGCGTACGGTACGCAGTATTTT. It yields the protein CASSLRGLAYGTQYF.

The J gene is TRBJ2-7, the V gene TRBV28, with D tentatively TRBD1 (5 bases). Germline V gene sequence: CDR1 MDHEN, CDR2 SYDVKM. The CDR3 is 12 residues long. The V end was cut by 5 bases, the J end by 3 bases, with 8 bases between. As DNA, the CDR3 is TGTGCCAGCAGTCAGGGTGTCTACGAGCAGTACTTC. The encoded protein is CASSQGVYEQYF.

The V and J genes are TRBV20-1 and TRBJ2-4; D not certain. TRBJ2-7 matches the DNA end more closely, so the J call is doubtful. The germline V gene encodes CDR1 DFQATT and CDR2 SNEGSKA (reference sequence). This CDR3 region has 13 residues. DNA for the CDR3: TGCAGTGCTAGATCCTCCCCCTCCTACGAGCAGTACTTC. As protein: CSARSSPSYEQYF.

This clonotype has more than one count but fewer than ten. V gene TRBV28 combines with J gene TRBJ2-1, with TRBD2 identical over 9 bases. V trimming: 3 bases; J trimming: 15 bases; junction bases outside the gene matches: 9. The CDR3 contains 13 residues. Germline CDR1 is MDHEN and CDR2 is SYDVKM. The CDR3 region is CASSLVAGAPRFF. For the CDR3, the DNA is TGTGCCAGCAGTTTGGTAGCGGGAGCCCCCCGGTTCTTC.

This clonotype was picked up one time. This chain joins TRBV7-9 and TRBJ2-7; D is possibly TRBD1 (5 bases). The CDR3 runs 15 residues. V lost 2 bases to trimming and J lost 1 base, with 12 bases between them. Germline-derived CDR1 and CDR2 are SEHNR and FQNEAQ (reference sequence). The CDR3 DNA reads TGTGCCAGCAGCTTAATCACAGGAGTTTCCTACGAGCAGTACTTC. Amino acid sequence: CASSLITGVSYEQYF.

The table lists this clonotype with a few counts. The rearrangement links TRBV29-1 to TRBJ1-1; D remains ambiguous. V was shortened by 4 bases and J by 3 bases, with 15 bases between the two germline ends. Germline V gene data show CDR1 as SQVTM and CDR2 as ANQGSEA. There are 14 residues in the CDR3. This CDR3 is CSVATQTADTEAFF. In DNA form, the CDR3 reads TGCAGCGTTGCGACCCAGACGGCCGACACTGAAGCTTTCTTT.

The chain combines TRBV4-3 with TRBJ2-3, with TRBD2 matching over 11 bases. Germline values: CDR1 LGHNA, CDR2 YSLEER. V shed 3 bases and J 3 bases; nucleotides not matched to a gene: 2. The CDR3 loop spans 15 amino acids. The CDR3 is CASSQRTSGTDTQYF. For the CDR3, the DNA is TGCGCCAGCAGCCAGAGGACTAGCGGGACAGATACGCAGTATTTT.

The chain has TRBV25-1 and TRBJ1-1; maybe TRBD1 (5 bases). Trimming took off 4 bases at V and 3 bases at J, with 9 bases between the two ends. The CDR3 covers 13 residues. Germline-derived CDR1 and CDR2 are MGHDK and SYGVNS. This CDR3 is CASSVAGDTEAFF. The CDR3 DNA reads TGTGCCAGCAGTGTTGCGGGGGACACTGAAGCTTTCTTT. Together with reference TRBV25-1 and TRBJ1-1, the CDR3 gives the full variable domain: EADIYQTPRYLVIGTGKKITLECSQTMGHDKMYWYQQDPGMELHLIHYSYGVNSTEKGDLSSESTVSRIRTEHFPLTLESARPSHTSQYLCASSVAGDTEAFFGQGTRLTVV.

The chain employs TRBV20-1 and TRBJ1-3; TRBD1 matches at 9 bases. Looked up from germline, CDR1 is DFQATT and CDR2 is SNEGSKA (reference sequence). The V and J ends lost 0 bases and 1 base, in that order; junction bases with no gene match: 4. This CDR3 is 16 amino acids long. The CDR3 is CSARDLQGASGNTIYF. CDR3 nucleotide sequence: TGCAGTGCTAGAGACTTACAGGGGGCGTCTGGAAACACCATATATTTT.

This clonotype showed up just once. The chain uses TRBV7-9 and TRBJ2-7; 7 positions agree with TRBD1. The DNA end is more similar to TRBJ2-4, so the J call may be wrong. CDR3 length: 14 amino acids. CDR1 and CDR2 (germline): SEHNR, FQNEAQ (reference sequence). This CDR3 reads CASSLVTGYNIQYF. The CDR3 DNA follows: TGTGCCAGCAGCTTAGTGACAGGGTATAACATTCAGTACTTC.

The chain links TRBV29-1 to TRBJ1-1, with TRBD1 matching 9 bases. CDR1 and CDR2 (germline): SQVTM, ANQGSEA. V lost 6 bases, J lost 5 bases, and 10 bases stayed unmatched. The CDR3 extends over 14 amino acids. The CDR3 DNA sequence: TGCAGCGTCAGAGGCGACAGGGGGGGGACTGAAGCTTTCTTT. Translated, it gives CSVRGDRGGTEAFF.

V is TRBV5-1 and J is TRBJ2-1, with 14 bases identical to TRBD2. The germline CDR1 and CDR2 sequences are SGHRS and YFSETQ. The CDR3 has 16 amino acids. Trimming took 3 bases from V and 7 from J; bases not matched to a gene: 6. CDR3 nucleotide sequence: TGCGCCAGCAGCTGGGCCGGGACTAGCGGGGGAAATGAGCAGTTCTTC. Encoded protein: CASSWAGTSGGNEQFF.

This clonotype was recorded a few times. The gene calls are TRBV6-5 and TRBJ2-7; possible D gene TRBD2, 6 bases. Trimming removed 0 bases at V and 5 bases at J, with 14 bases between. The length of the CDR3 is 15 residues. Germline V gene data show CDR1 as MNHEY and CDR2 as SVGAGI. CDR3 nucleotide sequence: TGTGCCAGCAGTTACTCTGGGCGGGACCGGAACGAGCAGTACTTC. It encodes CASSYSGRDRNEQYF.

Concerning this clonotype itself: The junction departs from the called germline gene at one end, perhaps through a read error. The rearrangement links TRBV7-2 to TRBJ2-3, with TRBD2 matching 8 bases. The germline V gene has CDR1 SGHTA and CDR2 FQGNSA. CDR3 length equals 14 residues. CDR3 sequence reads: CAGSSSGSTDTQYF. DNA for the CDR3: TGTGCCGGCAGCTCTAGCGGGAGCACAGATACGCAGTATTTT.

The rearrangement uses TRBV7-9 and TRBJ1-4; the D gene is possibly TRBD1 (5 bases). The V gene lost 5 bases and the J gene lost 6 bases, with 7 bases spanning the gap. CDR3 size: 12 residues. Germline CDR1 reads SEHNR; CDR2 reads FQNEAQ (reference sequence). The CDR3 sequence is CASSIGDEKLFF. The CDR3 bases are TGTGCCAGCAGCATAGGGGATGAAAAACTGTTTTTT.

This clonotype appeared a few times. The V and J genes are TRBV7-2 and TRBJ2-7; D is ambiguous. Deletions cut 5 bases from V and 2 bases from J, with 16 bases between. The CDR3 spans 15 residues. Germline V CDR1 and CDR2: SGHTA, FQGNSA. CDR3 region: CASSPYGLPTYEQYF. As DNA, the CDR3 is TGTGCCAGCAGCCCCTACGGTCTACCTACCTACGAGCAGTACTTC. The variable domain in full, with the rest retrieved from reference TRBV7-2 and TRBJ2-7, is GAGVSQSPSNKVTEKGKDVELRCDPISGHTALYWYRQSLGQGLEFLIYFQGNSAPDKSGLPSDRFSAERTGGSVSTLTIQRTQQEDSAVYLCASSPYGLPTYEQYFGPGTRLTVT.

The chain recombines TRBV20-1 with TRBJ2-1; 8 bases line up with TRBD2. CDR1 and CDR2 from the germline V gene are DFQATT and SNEGSKA (reference sequence). This CDR3 region has 15 residues. The trim removed 7 bases at V and 1 base at J, leaving 9 bases unmatched. CDR3 sequence (DNA): TGCAGTGTGCAGCGGGAGACCCGTTCCTACAATGAGCAGTTCTTC. Its protein is CSVQRETRSYNEQFF.

Points on this clonotype: This could be a read error, since a much larger clone is one nucleotide away. The chain links TRBV10-3 to TRBJ2-5; D gene uncertain. The J call may not be correct, given that the DNA end is closer to TRBJ2-7. Germline V gene data show CDR1 as ENHRY and CDR2 as SYGVKD. This CDR3 has 11 amino acids. The CDR3 loop is CAISESDEQYF. CDR3 in DNA: TGTGCCATCAGTGAGTCCGACGAGCAGTACTTC.

This sequence joins TRBV29-1 and TRBJ2-6; D gene unclear. The V end was cut by 6 bases, the J end by 4 bases, with 10 bases between. This CDR3 contains 13 residues. Germline V gives CDR1 SQVTM, CDR2 ANQGSEA. The CDR3 spells CSVRLDGANVLTF. Written as DNA, the CDR3 is TGCAGCGTCCGGCTGGACGGGGCCAACGTCCTGACTTTC.

The CDR3 sequence is CSARSGSGRAENEQFF. CDR3 nucleotides: TGCAGTGCTAGGTCGGGTAGCGGGAGGGCCGAGAATGAGCAGTTCTTC. This chain links TRBV20-1 with TRBJ2-1; TRBD2 agrees at 11 bases. CDR1 and CDR2 from the germline V gene are DFQATT and SNEGSKA (reference sequence). The CDR3 consists of 16 residues. Trimming cost V 3 bases and J 7 bases; bases outside gene matches: 11.

The chain links TRBV10-2 to TRBJ1-2, with D perhaps TRBD1 (6 bases). V gave up 5 bases and J gave up 4 bases, with 11 bases separating them. The CDR3 contains 13 residues. The germline CDR1 and CDR2 sequences are WSHSY and SAAADI. In DNA form, the CDR3 reads TGCGCCAGCAGTCCTCAGGGGTCCTATGGCTACACCTTC. This codes for CASSPQGSYGYTF.

The chain carries TRBV5-1 and TRBJ2-5, with D perhaps TRBD1 (6 bases). V was cut by 2 bases and J by 3 bases, with 11 bases left in between. The CDR3 is made up of 14 amino acids. Germline V lookup: CDR1 SGHRS, CDR2 YFSETQ. CDR3 bases: TGCGCCAGCAGCTTACAGGGAGTGGAAGAGACCCAGTACTTC. This sequence encodes CASSLQGVEETQYF.

The rearrangement uses TRBV7-2 and TRBJ1-2, with TRBD1 identical over 7 bases. J gave up 2 bases and V 5 bases, and 5 bases lay outside the gene matches. In germline, CDR1 is SGHTA, CDR2 FQGNSA. The CDR3 spans 14 residues. The CDR3 DNA reads as TGTGCCAGCAGCCGACAGGGAGGGAACTATGGCTACACCTTC. As protein: CASSRQGGNYGYTF.

This chain uses TRBV25-1 with TRBJ1-2, with D hard to call. CDR3 length equals 15 residues. Germline CDR1 reads MGHDK; CDR2 reads SYGVNS. The V end was cut by 1 base, the J end by 4 bases, with 13 bases between. CDR3 residues: CASSEFKEEPYGYTF. CDR3 sequence (DNA): TGTGCCAGCAGTGAATTCAAGGAAGAACCCTATGGCTACACCTTC.

The rearrangement joins TRBV9 to TRBJ1-1, with no clear D. Germline V gives CDR1 SGDLS, CDR2 YYNGEE. The V end lost 5 bases, the J end lost 0 bases, and 14 bases lay between the germline ends. The CDR3 extends over 15 amino acids. The CDR3 bases are TGTGCCAGCAGTTTGACCGCGTACATGAACACTGAAGCTTTCTTT. This translates into CASSLTAYMNTEAFF.

This chain links TRBV6-4 with TRBJ2-3, with no clear D. This CDR3 region has 16 residues. CDR1 is MRHNA and CDR2 is SNTAGT in the germline V gene. Trimming removed 0 bases at V and 5 bases at J, with 15 bases between. The CDR3 sequence is CASSDSPTLRRDTQYF. The CDR3 nucleotides read TGTGCCAGCAGTGACTCCCCTACCCTTCGAAGAGATACGCAGTATTTT.

This clonotype has just a few counts. V usage is TRBV29-1 and J usage is TRBJ1-2; 7 positions match TRBD1. J lost 5 bases, V lost 3 bases, and 6 bases had no gene match. CDR3 size: 13 residues. The germline CDR1 and CDR2 sequences are SQVTM and ANQGSEA. The CDR3 is CSVEPGQRYGYTF. CDR3 bases: TGCAGCGTTGAGCCGGGACAGCGTTATGGCTACACCTTC.

This clonotype was detected a few times. A junction boundary mismatches the germline segment, possibly from a read error. The chain is built from TRBV12-3 or TRBV12-4 and TRBJ2-3; 10 bases align to TRBD1. The CDR3 length is 17 residues. This CDR3 reads CASTPAPGTGETDAQYF. Here the CDR3 DNA reads TGTGCCAGCACCCCGGCCCCCGGGACAGGGGAAACAGATGCGCAGTATTTT.

CDR3 in DNA: TGTGCCAGCAGTGAGGACAGGGAATCAGATACGCAGTATTTT. It specifies CASSEDRESDTQYF. The chain carries TRBV2 and TRBJ2-3; 8 bases match TRBD1. The germline V gene encodes CDR1 SNHLY and CDR2 FYNNEI. The CDR3 contains 14 residues. J gave up 4 bases and V 3 bases, and 3 bases lay outside the gene matches.